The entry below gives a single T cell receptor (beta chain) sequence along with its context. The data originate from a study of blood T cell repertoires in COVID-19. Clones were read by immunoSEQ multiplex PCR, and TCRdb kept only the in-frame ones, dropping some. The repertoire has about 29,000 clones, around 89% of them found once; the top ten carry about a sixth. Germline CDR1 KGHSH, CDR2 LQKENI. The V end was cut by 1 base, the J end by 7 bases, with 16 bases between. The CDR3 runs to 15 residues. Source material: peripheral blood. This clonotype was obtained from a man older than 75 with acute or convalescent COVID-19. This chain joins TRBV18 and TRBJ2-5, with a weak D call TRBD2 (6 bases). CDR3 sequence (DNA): TGTGCCAGCTCACCACTACCAGGCAGGGAGGCGACCCAGTACTTC. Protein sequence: CASSPLPGREATQYF.